The rows below give T cell receptor beta chains drawn from one sample of a study of T cell responses to AZD1222 COVID-19 vaccine. Using immunoSEQ multiplex PCR, the repertoire was profiled, and TCRdb retains in-frame clones only, with some absent. The sample has approximately 190,000 clones, 87% seen once. The input for sequencing was peripheral blood, taken on day 0 of MenACWY control vaccination. These receptors all stem from an adult in good health. The CDR3 runs from the conserved cysteine through the conserved F or W. A D gene is named only where the DNA matches it firmly. A row's size may be missing; if present it is once, few, many or a size class.

v_gene: TRBV23-1; j_gene: TRBJ1-2; d_gene: .; abundance: .; CDR3nt: TGCGCCAGCAGTCAAGAGACAGGTCCTGGCTACACCTTC; CDR3aa: CASSQETGPGYTF
v_gene: TRBV18; j_gene: TRBJ2-7; d_gene: TRBD1; abundance: .; CDR3nt: TGTGCCAGCTCACCACCGGGACAGGGAGGCTACGAGCAGTACTTC; CDR3aa: CASSPPGQGGYEQYF
v_gene: TRBV24-1; j_gene: TRBJ2-5; d_gene: TRBD2; abundance: .; CDR3nt: TGTGCCACCAGTGACCGACTAGCGGGAGAGACCCAGTACTTC; CDR3aa: CATSDRLAGETQYF
v_gene: TRBV10-3; j_gene: TRBJ2-6; d_gene: TRBD1; abundance: .; CDR3nt: TGTGCCACACAGGGACAGGGGGAAACTGGGGCCAACGTCCTGACTTTC; CDR3aa: CATQGQGETGANVLTF
v_gene: TRBV28; j_gene: TRBJ1-2; d_gene: .; abundance: .; CDR3nt: TGTGCCAGCAGTTTGTCATCGAACTATGGCTACACCTTC; CDR3aa: CASSLSSNYGYTF
v_gene: TRBV27; j_gene: TRBJ1-2; d_gene: TRBD1; abundance: .; CDR3nt: TGTGCCAGCAGTTTGGCGGGACAGTGGGATGGCTACACCTTC; CDR3aa: CASSLAGQWDGYTF
v_gene: TRBV7-9; j_gene: TRBJ2-5; d_gene: .; abundance: .; CDR3nt: TGTGCCAGCAGCCCCGCAGAGAAAGAGACCCAGTACTTC; CDR3aa: CASSPAEKETQYF
v_gene: TRBV7-9; j_gene: TRBJ2-2; d_gene: .; abundance: .; CDR3nt: TGTGCCAGCATCCAAGGCGGGCCTACCGGGGAGCTGTTTTTT; CDR3aa: CASIQGGPTGELFF
v_gene: TRBV5-1; j_gene: TRBJ2-5; d_gene: TRBD1; abundance: .; CDR3nt: TGCGCCAGCAGCGCAGGGACAGGGGCCGTACAAGAGACCCAGTACTTC; CDR3aa: CASSAGTGAVQETQYF
v_gene: TRBV10-2; j_gene: TRBJ2-7; d_gene: .; abundance: .; CDR3nt: TGCGCCAGCAGTGCCGGGACAGGGACACTAGCGGGAAGGTACGAGCAGTACTTC; CDR3aa: CASSAGTGTLAGRYEQYF
v_gene: TRBV14; j_gene: TRBJ1-1; d_gene: .; abundance: .; CDR3nt: TGTGCCAGCAGCCACAGGGACGAGGAAAAAAACACTGAAGCTTTCTTT; CDR3aa: CASSHRDEEKNTEAFF
v_gene: TRBV9; j_gene: TRBJ2-7; d_gene: TRBD1; abundance: .; CDR3nt: TGTGCCAGCAGCGTAGAGGGGGCGCAGGACGAGCAGTACTTC; CDR3aa: CASSVEGAQDEQYF
v_gene: TRBV5-4; j_gene: TRBJ1-2; d_gene: .; abundance: .; CDR3nt: TGTGCCAGCAGCCTAGACAGCTATGGCTACACCTTC; CDR3aa: CASSLDSYGYTF
v_gene: TRBV6-2/TRBV6-3; j_gene: TRBJ1-5; d_gene: .; abundance: .; CDR3nt: TGTGCCAGCAGTTACTCGAGGGGTTATCAGCCCCAGCATTTT; CDR3aa: CASSYSRGYQPQHF
v_gene: TRBV5-1; j_gene: TRBJ1-6; d_gene: .; abundance: .; CDR3nt: TGCGCCAGCAGCATAGGACAGAGAGGCTCACCCCTCCACTTT; CDR3aa: CASSIGQRGSPLHF
v_gene: TRBV28; j_gene: TRBJ2-1; d_gene: TRBD2; abundance: .; CDR3nt: TGTGCCAGCAGTTTCCGCGGGGGGGTCTTTGAGCAGTTCTTC; CDR3aa: CASSFRGGVFEQFF
v_gene: TRBV6-2/TRBV6-3; j_gene: TRBJ2-7; d_gene: TRBD1; abundance: .; CDR3nt: TGTGCCAGCAGTAATGGACAGGGGGCGTATTACGAGCAGTACTTC; CDR3aa: CASSNGQGAYYEQYF
v_gene: TRBV7-6; j_gene: TRBJ2-3; d_gene: TRBD1; abundance: .; CDR3nt: TGTGCCAGCAGCTTAGGGGACAGGTTGGGACACACATCAGATACGCAGTATTTT; CDR3aa: CASSLGDRLGHTSDTQYF
v_gene: TRBV7-2; j_gene: TRBJ2-6; d_gene: TRBD2; abundance: .; CDR3nt: TGTGCCAGCAGCCGGGTCCGCGGGGGGGTTTCTGGGGCCAACGTCCTGACTTTC; CDR3aa: CASSRVRGGVSGANVLTF
v_gene: TRBV5-3; j_gene: TRBJ2-6; d_gene: TRBD1; abundance: .; CDR3nt: TGTGCCAGAAGCCTAGACAGGACAGGGGGCGGATCTGGGGCCAACGTCCTGACTTTC; CDR3aa: CARSLDRTGGGSGANVLTF
v_gene: TRBV6-1; j_gene: TRBJ1-2; d_gene: .; abundance: .; CDR3nt: TGTGCCAGCAGTGAACGGGGGATCTACACCTTC; CDR3aa: CASSERGIYTF
v_gene: TRBV2; j_gene: TRBJ2-5; d_gene: TRBD1; abundance: .; CDR3nt: TGTGCCAGCACTGGGGACAGGGGGCAAGAGACCCAGTACTTC; CDR3aa: CASTGDRGQETQYF
v_gene: TRBV19; j_gene: TRBJ2-7; d_gene: .; abundance: .; CDR3nt: TGTGCCAGCTCAAACAGCAACGAGCAGTACTTC; CDR3aa: CASSNSNEQYF
v_gene: TRBV13; j_gene: TRBJ2-5; d_gene: TRBD2; abundance: once; CDR3nt: TGTGCCAGCAGCATGACTAGCGGGAGGAATCAAGAGACCCAGTACTTC; CDR3aa: CASSMTSGRNQETQYF